The T cell receptor beta chain described here comes from a study of blood T cells in healthy people across ages. The table lists this clonotype with many counts. After removal of 6 bases from V and 6 bases from J, the junction contained 4 bases not matched to a gene. Looked up from germline, CDR1 is ENHRY and CDR2 is SYGVKD. The CDR3 totals 13 residues. A J-beta primer mix and a sample-barcoded 5' primer were used in a second PCR of roughly 6 to 12 cycles. Per-sample output comprised a minimum of 2.5 million paired-end reads containing CDR3. TCRdb re-called the 5' RACE reads through MiXCR, storing one row per CDR3 protein. The sample shows about 730,000 distinct CDR3 sequences, more than 40% of them seen only once.

The sequence was obtained from a woman aged 55-75 years in good health. V usage is TRBV10-3 and J usage is TRBJ2-1; 8 nucleotides line up with TRBD2. What was sequenced was blood. Here the CDR3 DNA reads TGTGCCATCAGGCGCGGGGGGCCCAATGAGCAGTTCTTC. Its translation is CAIRRGGPNEQFF.